These 21 T cell receptor beta chains share one sample of origin, sequenced in a study of cytomegalovirus exposure and HLA in healthy donors. Use of 60 Vbeta and 13 Jbeta primers characterized the PCR. Using immunoSEQ multiplex PCR, the repertoire was profiled, and TCRdb retains in-frame clones only, with some absent. The sample carries approximately 88,000 clones, around 80% recorded once. The sequenced sample consisted of PBMCs. These receptors all come from a man aged 18 to 29 in good health and CMV-seronegative.

The chain has TRBV5-1 and TRBJ2-7; 10 bases fit TRBD2. Trimming at V came to 4 bases and at J to 6 bases, leaving 16 bases not matched to a gene. Looked up from germline, CDR1 is SGHRS and CDR2 is YFSETQ. The CDR3 is 17 amino acids. CDR3 coding DNA: TGCGCCAGCAGCGCAGGGACAGCCGGGACTAGCGTCGGCGAGCAGTACTTC. Its protein is CASSAGTAGTSVGEQYF.

This chain joins TRBV7-9 and TRBJ1-6; tentative D call: TRBD1 (5 bases). CDR1 SEHNR and CDR2 FQNEAQ come from the germline V gene (reference sequence). This CDR3 has 12 residues. CDR3 residues: CSAGGDNSPLHF. CDR3 in DNA: TGTTCCGCCGGAGGGGATAATTCACCCCTCCACTTT. Full variable domain (missing parts from reference TRBV7-9 and TRBJ1-6): DTGVSQNPRHKITKRGQNVTFRCDPISEHNRLYWYRQTLGQGPEFLTYFQNEAQLEKSRLLSDRFSAERPKGSFSTLEIQRTEQGDSAMYLCSAGGDNSPLHFGNGTRLTVT.

The chain is built from TRBV19 and TRBJ2-7; 8 nucleotides align to TRBD1. With V trimmed by 2 bases and J by 5 bases, 8 bases remained unmatched. The CDR3 is 15 residues long. In germline, CDR1 is LNHDA, CDR2 SQIVND (reference sequence). As DNA, the CDR3 is TGTGCCAGTAGTATAAGGGCAGGGGGCGGAAACGAGCAGTACTTC. This gives the protein CASSIRAGGGNEQYF.

As to this clone: Germline and junction disagree at one end, which may indicate a read error. The chain links TRBV7-8 to TRBJ1-1, with D maybe TRBD1 (6 bases). The CDR3 runs to 14 residues. Germline-derived CDR1 and CDR2 are SGHVS and FQNEAQ. This chain's CDR3 is CVSSFLQGLAEAFF. The CDR3 DNA reads TGTGTCAGCAGCTTCTTACAGGGTTTGGCTGAAGCTTTCTTT.

The gene calls are TRBV5-5 and TRBJ1-3; 7 bases agree with TRBD1. The germline gives CDR1 SGHKS, CDR2 YYEKEE (reference sequence). With V trimmed by 1 base and J by 0 bases, 10 bases remained unmatched. CDR3 length equals 18 residues. CDR3 nucleotide sequence: TGTGCCAGCAGCTTGCTCCCGGGACAGCGCTTCTCTGGAAACACCATATATTTT. This codes for CASSLLPGQRFSGNTIYF.

The rearrangement joins TRBV7-2 to TRBJ2-5; the D is unclear. Germline V gives CDR1 SGHTA, CDR2 FQGNSA. The CDR3 totals 13 residues. Deletions cut 4 bases from V and 3 bases from J, with 9 bases between. The CDR3 spells CASSSGREETQYF. Here the CDR3 DNA reads TGTGCCAGCAGCTCCGGTAGAGAAGAGACCCAGTACTTC.

This clone was counted between two and nine times. This sequence joins TRBV2 and TRBJ1-6; the D gene is possibly TRBD1 (6 bases). Germline lookup yields CDR1 SNHLY and CDR2 FYNNEI. The CDR3 spans 15 residues. Trimming took 4 bases from V and 5 from J, leaving 12 bases between them. The CDR3 is CASSAGQPDNSPLHF. CDR3 nucleotides: TGTGCCAGCAGTGCTGGACAGCCTGATAATTCACCCCTCCACTTT.

CDR3: CASSMTAPTHEQYF. The CDR3 region has the DNA TGTGCCAGTAGTATGACTGCACCCACCCACGAGCAGTACTTC. The chain couples TRBV19 to TRBJ2-7; D uncertain. The CDR3 is 14 amino acids. Germline assignment: CDR1 LNHDA and CDR2 SQIVND (reference sequence). V was cut by 3 bases and J by 5 bases, with 14 bases left in between. Full variable domain (remainder filled in from reference TRBV19 and TRBJ2-7): DGGITQSPKYLFRKEGQNVTLSCEQNLNHDAMYWYRQDPGQGLRLIYYSQIVNDFQKGDIAEGYSVSREKKESFPLTVTSAQKNPTAFYLCASSMTAPTHEQYFGPGTRLTVT.

The chain combines TRBV10-3 with TRBJ2-7; 9 bases are shared with TRBD1. This CDR3 has 18 residues. The germline CDR1 and CDR2 sequences are ENHRY and SYGVKD. V was clipped by 2 bases and J by 0 bases; unmatched bases: 11. The CDR3 region is CAISEHRDRASLSYEQYF. CDR3 nucleotide sequence: TGTGCCATCAGTGAGCACCGGGACAGGGCCTCCCTCTCCTACGAGCAGTACTTC.

The gene calls are TRBV4-1 and TRBJ1-5; D uncertain. This CDR3 contains 15 residues. The germline V gene encodes CDR1 MGHRA and CDR2 YSYEKL. Trimming stripped 5 bases from V and 2 bases from J, with 13 bases between. The CDR3 DNA follows: TGCGCCAGCAGCGCGCGGGAGGCGGGCAATCAGCCCCAGCATTTT. The encoded protein is CASSAREAGNQPQHF.

V and J are TRBV30 and TRBJ2-5; D is perhaps TRBD2 (6 bases). Trimming cost V 2 bases and J 4 bases, with 17 bases left between them. The CDR3 contains 15 residues. Germline V gene data show CDR1 as GTSNPN and CDR2 as SVGIG (reference sequence). The CDR3: CAWSRGTPEAETQYF. The DNA for the CDR3 is TGTGCCTGGAGTAGAGGGACTCCAGAAGCAGAGACCCAGTACTTC.

J is TRBJ1-2 and V is TRBV5-1; no firm D call. The CDR3 totals 13 residues. Per the germline V gene, CDR1 is SGHRS and CDR2 is YFSETQ. V gave up 2 bases and J gave up 6 bases, with 11 bases separating them. CDR3 sequence: CASSFGSRDGYTF. CDR3 in DNA: TGCGCCAGCAGCTTTGGGTCCCGGGATGGCTACACCTTC.

V is TRBV12-1 and J is TRBJ1-6; TRBD1, as called in the table, went unchecked against the DNA. TRBV12-1 is flagged as a pseudogene. The CDR3 has 17 amino acids. CDR3 DNA: TGTGCCAGCAGCTTCGGCCGCACCTGGGACAGTAATTCACCCCTCCACTTT. Translating gives CASSFGRTWDSNSPLHF.

The chain has TRBV2 and TRBJ1-1; no clear D gene. V gave up 4 bases and J gave up 1 base, with 7 bases separating them. The CDR3 spans 13 residues. The germline V gene has CDR1 SNHLY and CDR2 FYNNEI. CDR3 residues: CASSVEGNTEAFF. The CDR3, as DNA: TGTGCCAGCAGTGTAGAGGGGAACACTGAAGCTTTCTTT.

CDR3 DNA sequence: TGTGCCAGCAGCCCTCGAGGGGGGGCCTCTTTAGCCAAAAACATTCAGTACTTC. This gives the protein CASSPRGGASLAKNIQYF. V gene TRBV7-8 combines with J gene TRBJ2-4; tentatively, D is TRBD2 (7 bases). This CDR3 is 18 amino acids long. CDR1 SGHVS and CDR2 FQNEAQ come from the germline V gene. V was pared by 5 bases and J by 0 bases, with 20 bases between. The full variable domain, completed using reference TRBV7-8 and TRBJ2-4, is GAGVSQSPRYKVAKRGQDVALRCDPISGHVSLFWYQQALGQGPEFLTYFQNEAQLDKSGLPSDRFFAERPEGSVSTLKIQRTQQEDSAVYLCASSPRGGASLAKNIQYFGAGTRLSVL.

This clone has a single count. The chain is built from TRBV4-2 and TRBJ2-5, with 15 bases aligning to TRBD2. The germline gives CDR1 LGHNA, CDR2 YNFKEQ. This CDR3 has 18 amino acids. V gave up 1 base and J gave up 1 base; unmatched junction bases: 4. Here the CDR3 DNA reads TGTGCCAGCAGCCAAGTCGGGACTAGCGGGGGGCCCCAAGAGACCCAGTACTTC. It encodes CASSQVGTSGGPQETQYF.

The V gene is TRBV5-1, the J gene TRBJ2-1; 8 bases line up with TRBD2. The germline V gene encodes CDR1 SGHRS and CDR2 YFSETQ. V gave up 4 bases and J gave up 0 bases; unmatched junction bases: 6. This CDR3 contains 16 residues. The CDR3 coding sequence is TGCGCCAGCAGCGGAACGGGGGGGAGCTCCTACAATGAGCAGTTCTTC. This sequence encodes CASSGTGGSSYNEQFF.

The chain uses TRBV29-1 and TRBJ1-2; D not certain. The CDR3 has 12 amino acids. Trimming shortened V by 1 base and J by 5 bases, and 8 bases separated the two germline ends. Germline loops: CDR1 SQVTM, CDR2 ANQGSEA. This CDR3 reads CSVEAYAYGYTF. CDR3 nucleotides: TGCAGCGTTGAAGCCTACGCTTATGGCTACACCTTC.

This chain joins TRBV5-1 and TRBJ2-3; weak D call: TRBD2 (7 bases). Between the trimmed V and J ends, which lost 4 bases and 4 bases, there was a span of 19 bases. Looked up from germline, CDR1 is SGHRS and CDR2 is YFSETQ. The CDR3 totals 16 residues. CDR3 in amino acids: CASSRALGGGSDTQYF. The CDR3 nucleotides read TGCGCCAGCAGCCGGGCCCTCGGCGGGGGCTCAGATACGCAGTATTTT.

The gene calls are TRBV10-1 and TRBJ1-1; D is ambiguous. The CDR3 length is 12 residues. Germline CDR1 WNHNN, CDR2 SYGVQD (reference sequence). V was cut by 6 bases and J by 10 bases, with 15 bases left in between. The CDR3 is CASRDPGGRAFF. The CDR3 nucleotides are TGCGCCAGCAGGGACCCCGGAGGGCGAGCTTTCTTT.

This chain uses TRBV12-5 with TRBJ2-1, with TRBD2 identical over 8 bases. Germline values: CDR1 LGHNT, CDR2 FRNRAP. The CDR3 runs to 18 residues. The trim removed 8 bases at V and 0 bases at J, leaving 15 bases unmatched. The DNA for the CDR3 is TGTGCTAGTAGGCGCGGGGCGGGGGGCGATAGCTCCTACAATGAGCAGTTCTTC. It yields the protein CASRRGAGGDSSYNEQFF.